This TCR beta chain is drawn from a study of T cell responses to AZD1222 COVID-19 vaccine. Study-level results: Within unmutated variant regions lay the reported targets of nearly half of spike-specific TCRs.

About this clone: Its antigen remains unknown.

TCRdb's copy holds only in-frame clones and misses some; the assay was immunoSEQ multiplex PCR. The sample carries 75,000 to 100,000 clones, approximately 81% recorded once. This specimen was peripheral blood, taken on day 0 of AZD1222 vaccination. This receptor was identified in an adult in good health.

CDR3 DNA: TGTGCCAGCAGTTACTCCCAGGGGGGTTATAGCAATCAGCCCCAGCATTTT. It encodes CASSYSQGGYSNQPQHF. The V and J genes are TRBV6-2 or TRBV6-3 and TRBJ1-5; 7 positions agree with TRBD1. With 0 bases clipped from V and 0 bases from J, the junction kept 5 bases outside the gene matches. The CDR3 contains 17 residues. Germline V CDR1 and CDR2: MNHEY, SVGEGT.